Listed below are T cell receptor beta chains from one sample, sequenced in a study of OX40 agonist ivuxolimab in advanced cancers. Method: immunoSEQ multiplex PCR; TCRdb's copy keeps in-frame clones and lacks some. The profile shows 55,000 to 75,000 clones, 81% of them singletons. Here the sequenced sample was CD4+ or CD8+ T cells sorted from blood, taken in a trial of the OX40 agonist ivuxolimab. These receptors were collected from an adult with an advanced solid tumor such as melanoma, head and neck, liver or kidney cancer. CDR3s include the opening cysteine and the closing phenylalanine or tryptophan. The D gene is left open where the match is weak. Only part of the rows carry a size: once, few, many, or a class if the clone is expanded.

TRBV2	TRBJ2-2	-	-	CASRPELTGELFF	TGTGCCAGCAGGCCGGAGCTGACCGGGGAGCTGTTTTTT
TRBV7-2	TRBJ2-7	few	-	CASSFPSSYEQYF	TGTGCCAGCAGCTTCCCTAGCTCCTACGAGCAGTACTTC
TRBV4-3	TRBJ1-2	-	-	CASSQVRGRGYTF	TGCGCCAGCAGCCAAGTAAGGGGAAGGGGCTACACCTTC
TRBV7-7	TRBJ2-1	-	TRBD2	CASSPSGGNYNEQFF	TGTGCTAGCAGCCCTAGCGGGGGGAACTACAATGAGCAGTTCTTC
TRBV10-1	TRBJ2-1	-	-	CASRIKRQSSSYNEQFF	TGCGCCAGCAGAATAAAAAGACAGTCCAGCTCCTACAATGAGCAGTTCTTC
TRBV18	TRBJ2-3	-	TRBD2	CASSPPSGVAKDTQYF	TGTGCCAGCTCACCCCCCAGCGGGGTCGCGAAGGATACGCAGTATTTT
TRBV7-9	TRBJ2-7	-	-	CASSLELASEQYF	TGTGCCAGCAGCTTAGAATTAGCCTCCGAGCAGTACTTC
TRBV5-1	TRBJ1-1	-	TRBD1	CASSAGQGMNTEAFF	TGCGCCAGCAGCGCCGGACAGGGGATGAACACTGAAGCTTTCTTT
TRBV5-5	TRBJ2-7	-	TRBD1	CASSLRGQGRSYEQYF	TGTGCCAGCAGCCTAAGGGGACAGGGACGCTCCTACGAGCAGTACTTC
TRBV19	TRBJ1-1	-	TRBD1	CASSLRQGTVNTEAFF	TGTGCCAGTAGTCTGCGACAAGGGACAGTGAACACTGAAGCTTTCTTT
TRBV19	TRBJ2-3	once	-	CASSRDTDTQYF	TGTGCCAGTAGTAGGGACACAGATACGCAGTATTTT
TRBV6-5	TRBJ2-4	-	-	CASNSRDTAKNIQYF	TGTGCCAGCAATAGCCGGGACACAGCCAAAAACATTCAGTACTTC
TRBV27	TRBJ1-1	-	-	CASGSTEAFF	TGTGCCAGCGGTAGCACTGAAGCTTTCTTT
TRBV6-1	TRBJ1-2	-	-	CASSELGAVYGYTF	TGTGCCAGCAGTGAATTGGGGGCGGTTTATGGCTACACCTTC
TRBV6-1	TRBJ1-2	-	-	CASSERPRFRYTF	TGTGCCAGCAGTGAACGCCCCCGGTTTCGCTACACCTTC
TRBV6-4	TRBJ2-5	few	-	CASSVIGATQYF	TGTGCCAGCAGTGTCATCGGAGCGACCCAGTACTTC
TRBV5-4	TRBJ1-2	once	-	CASSLNNRDGYTF	TGTGCCAGCAGCTTGAACAATCGGGATGGCTACACCTTC
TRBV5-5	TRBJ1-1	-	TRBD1	CASSFGTGYTEAFF	TGTGCCAGCAGCTTTGGGACAGGGTATACTGAAGCTTTCTTT
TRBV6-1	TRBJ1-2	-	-	CASSEARFGYTF	TGTGCCAGCAGTGAAGCCCGGTTTGGCTACACCTTC
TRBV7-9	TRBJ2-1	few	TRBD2	CASSLGLAGASSYNEQFF	TGTGCCAGCAGCTTAGGCCTAGCGGGGGCGAGCTCCTACAATGAGCAGTTCTTC
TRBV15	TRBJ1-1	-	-	CATTRGWPNTEAFF	TGTGCCACCACACGGGGATGGCCGAACACTGAAGCTTTCTTT
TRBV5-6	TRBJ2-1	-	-	CASRPTGNSYNEQFF	TGTGCCAGCAGGCCTACAGGGAACTCCTACAATGAGCAGTTCTTC
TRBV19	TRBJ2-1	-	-	CASSKQLQQGEQFF	TGTGCCAGTAGTAAGCAGCTTCAACAGGGTGAGCAGTTCTTC
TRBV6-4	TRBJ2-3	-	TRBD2	CASSDSTSGGAMATQYF	TGTGCCAGCAGTGACTCGACTAGCGGGGGGGCCATGGCTACGCAGTATTTT
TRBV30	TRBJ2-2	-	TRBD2	CAWRPSLGLVATGELFF	TGTGCCTGGAGACCAAGCCTCGGACTAGTGGCCACCGGGGAGCTGTTTTTT
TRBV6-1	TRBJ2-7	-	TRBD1	CASRTGQGEPYF	TGTGCCAGCAGAACGGGACAGGGTGAACCGTACTTC
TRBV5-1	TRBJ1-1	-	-	CASSRQNLARDTEAFF	TGCGCCAGCAGCCGGCAAAACCTCGCCCGGGACACTGAAGCTTTCTTT